This entry is about one T cell receptor (beta chain). The antigen remains unidentified. Different DNA sequences within this sample yield the same CDR3. These data originate in a study of OX40 agonist ivuxolimab in advanced cancers. Sampled blood was obtained at baseline, cycle 4 day 1, and cycle 7 day 1. The repertoire was sequenced with immunoSEQ multiplex PCR; TCRdb's copy has only in-frame clones and lacks some. This table holds around 73,000 clones, about 87% found once. Germline CDR1 SGHTA, CDR2 FQGTGA. CDR3 length: 14 amino acids. V shed 5 bases and J shed 0 bases, with 9 bases lying between them. Study-wide results and caveats: By week 6 at 0.1 to 3.0 mg/kg, blood CD4+ and CD8+ T cells had expanded clonally. Expanded clones were, on average, more numerous among CD8+ T cells than CD4+. What antigens the expanded peripheral T cells recognized was never established.

The chain carries TRBV7-3 and TRBJ2-3; no firm D call. The origin of this receptor is an adult with an advanced solid tumor such as melanoma, head and neck, liver or kidney cancer. This sample comprised CD4+ or CD8+ T cells sorted from blood, obtained in a trial of the OX40 agonist ivuxolimab. The CDR3 here is CASSPYGSTDTQYF. CDR3 coding DNA: TGTGCCAGCAGCCCCTACGGGAGCACAGATACGCAGTATTTT.